The clone carrying this TCR beta chain has only a few counts. The data derive from a study of blood T cell repertoires in COVID-19. About the study: Acute-phase and convalescent COVID-19 samples originated in the United States, Italy and Spain.

As processed by the authors: Reference gene primer amplification gave estimated nucleated cell counts. Some clones are missing from TCRdb's copy, which holds only in-frame ones; the method was immunoSEQ multiplex PCR. V, J and clone size derive from that table, while D and trimming were established from the DNA sequence. The profile shows around 40,000 clones, 65% to 90% of them singletons. The germline V gene encodes CDR1 SNHLY and CDR2 FYNNEI. Trimming stripped 7 bases from V and 0 bases from J, with 10 bases between. The CDR3 extends over 14 amino acids. This rearrangement joins TRBV2 to TRBJ1-3; D not certain. The sequence was obtained from a human donor in a cohort sampled during active COVID-19. Sequencing was performed on peripheral blood. CDR3 sequence (DNA): TGTGCCAGCAATGGTGAGAGCTCTGGAAACACCATATATTTT. This sequence encodes CASNGESSGNTIYF.